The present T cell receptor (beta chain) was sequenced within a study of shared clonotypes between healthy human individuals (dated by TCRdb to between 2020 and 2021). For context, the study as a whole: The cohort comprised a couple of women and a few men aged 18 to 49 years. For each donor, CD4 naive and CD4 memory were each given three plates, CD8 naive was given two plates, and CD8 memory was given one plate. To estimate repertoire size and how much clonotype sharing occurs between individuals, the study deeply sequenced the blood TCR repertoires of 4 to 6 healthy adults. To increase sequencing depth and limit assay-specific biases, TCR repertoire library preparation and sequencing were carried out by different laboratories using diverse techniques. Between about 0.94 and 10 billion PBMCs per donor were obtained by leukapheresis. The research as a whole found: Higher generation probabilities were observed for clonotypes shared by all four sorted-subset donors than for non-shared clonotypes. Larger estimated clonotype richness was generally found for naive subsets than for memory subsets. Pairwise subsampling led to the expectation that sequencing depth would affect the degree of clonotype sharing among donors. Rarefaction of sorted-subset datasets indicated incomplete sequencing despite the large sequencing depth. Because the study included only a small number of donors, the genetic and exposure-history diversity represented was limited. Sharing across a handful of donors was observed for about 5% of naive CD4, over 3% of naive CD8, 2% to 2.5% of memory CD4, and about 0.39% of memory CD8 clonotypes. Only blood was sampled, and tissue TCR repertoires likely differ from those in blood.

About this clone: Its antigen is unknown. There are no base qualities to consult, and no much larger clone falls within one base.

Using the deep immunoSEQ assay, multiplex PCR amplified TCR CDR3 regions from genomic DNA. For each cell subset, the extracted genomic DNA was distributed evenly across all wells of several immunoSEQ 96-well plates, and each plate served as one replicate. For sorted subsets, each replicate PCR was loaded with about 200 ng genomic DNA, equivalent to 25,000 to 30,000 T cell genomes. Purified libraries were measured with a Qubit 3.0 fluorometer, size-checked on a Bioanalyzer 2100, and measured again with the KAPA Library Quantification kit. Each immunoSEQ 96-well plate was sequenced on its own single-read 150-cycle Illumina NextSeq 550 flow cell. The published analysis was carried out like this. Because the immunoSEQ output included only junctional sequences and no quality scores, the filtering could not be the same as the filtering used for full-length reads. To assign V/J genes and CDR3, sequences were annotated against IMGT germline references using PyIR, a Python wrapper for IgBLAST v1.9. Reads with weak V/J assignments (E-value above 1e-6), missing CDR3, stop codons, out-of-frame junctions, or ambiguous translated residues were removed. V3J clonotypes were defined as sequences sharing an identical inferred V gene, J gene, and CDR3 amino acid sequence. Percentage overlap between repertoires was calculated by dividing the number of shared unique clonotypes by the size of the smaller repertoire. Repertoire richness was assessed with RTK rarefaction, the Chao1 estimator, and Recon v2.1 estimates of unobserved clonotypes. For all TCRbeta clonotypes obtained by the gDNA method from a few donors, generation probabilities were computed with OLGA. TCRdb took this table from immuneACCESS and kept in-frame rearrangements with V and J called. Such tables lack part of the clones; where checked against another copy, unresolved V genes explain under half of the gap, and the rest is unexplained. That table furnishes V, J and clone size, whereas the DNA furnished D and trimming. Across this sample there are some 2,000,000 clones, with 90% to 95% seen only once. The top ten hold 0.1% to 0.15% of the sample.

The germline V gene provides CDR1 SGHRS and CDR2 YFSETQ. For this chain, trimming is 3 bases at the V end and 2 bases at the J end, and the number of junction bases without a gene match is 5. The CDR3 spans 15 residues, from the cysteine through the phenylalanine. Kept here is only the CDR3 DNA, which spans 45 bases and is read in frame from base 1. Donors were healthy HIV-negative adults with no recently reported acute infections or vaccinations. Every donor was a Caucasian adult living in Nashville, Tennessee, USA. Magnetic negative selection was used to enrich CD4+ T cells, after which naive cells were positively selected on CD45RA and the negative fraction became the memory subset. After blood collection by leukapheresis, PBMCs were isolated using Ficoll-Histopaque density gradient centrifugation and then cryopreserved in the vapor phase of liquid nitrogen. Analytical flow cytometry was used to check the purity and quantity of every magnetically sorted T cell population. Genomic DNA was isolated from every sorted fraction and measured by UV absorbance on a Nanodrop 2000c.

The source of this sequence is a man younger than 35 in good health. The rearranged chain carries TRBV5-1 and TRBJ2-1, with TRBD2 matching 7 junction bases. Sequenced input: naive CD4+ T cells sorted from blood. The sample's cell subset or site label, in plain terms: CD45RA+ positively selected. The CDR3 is CASSSALAAYNEQFF. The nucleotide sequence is TGCGCCAGCAGCTCCGCCCTAGCGGCCTACAATGAGCAGTTCTTC.